Sequencing of this T cell receptor (beta chain) was carried out in a study of blood T cell repertoires in COVID-19 (dated by TCRdb to 2018 to 2020). For the study in its entirety: Collaborator samples came from the United States, Italy and Spain and covered acute and convalescent phases of COVID-19. The sample metadata nearly always contained a de-identified subject ID, COVID-19 status, age in years and sex. The samples were drawn from two sources: the first 160 participants of the ongoing ImmuneRACE study, and some 1,300 subjects contributed by 6 global collaborators. The prospective study material was composed of cDNA or gDNA derived from T cells, B-cell-depleted T cells, or PBMCs. Subjects who had been exposed to COVID-19, were actively infected with it, or had recovered from it provided the deeply sampled blood TCRbeta repertoires that made up the dataset. Where available, HLA class I and class II types were taken from metadata supplied by the sample provider and were not determined by assay-based typing. The repertoires were made available in a free public database intended to serve as a resource for research on the immune response to SARS-CoV-2. What the study reported, not specific to this receptor: The quantity of clinical and demographic metadata differed by source and by participant and was supplied without curation.

Remarks on this clone: It lacks a known antigen. Base qualities are missing; no much larger clone stands one base away.

Participants in the prospective study were aged roughly 18 to 100 years, lived in under 30 United States geographic areas, and enrolled through a virtual design. Cohort assignment in the prospective study relied on participant-reported clinical history from a screening survey and a study questionnaire. Exposed participants had been in contact with someone with a PCR-confirmed or clinician-diagnosed COVID-19 case within 2 weeks of study entry. Each participant in the prospective study had whole blood, serum and a nasopharyngeal or oropharyngeal swab collected by mobile phlebotomists. Additional blood draws and questionnaires over an approximately two-month period could optionally be provided by prospective study participants. Prospective study blood samples were shipped either frozen or at room temperature before DNA extraction. Spanning cysteine to phenylalanine, the CDR3 consists of 15 amino acids. Only the CDR3 DNA is retained, 45 bases long and in frame from the first base. The germline V gene gives CDR1 as SGHRS and CDR2 as YFSETQ. V ends up 0 bases short and J 5 bases short, with an unmatched junction base count of 3.

TCRbeta CDR3 regions were amplified from genomic DNA by means of the immunoSEQ Assay, a bias-controlled multiplex PCR. For the original study's pipeline: The number of nucleated cells in each sample was estimated from the amplification of reference gene primers within the assay. To quantify the absolute abundance of each unique TCRbeta CDR3 rearrangement, sequence reads were collapsed and filtered. For each sample, productive Simpson clonality was calculated by taking the square root of Simpson's diversity index across productive rearrangements. The clones in this table, taken by TCRdb from immuneACCESS, are in-frame only. Not every clone is retained; where verified, under half of the shortfall comes from an unresolved V gene, and the cause of the rest is unknown. V and J calls and clone size are copied from that table; D and trimming were computed from the DNA. Counted in this sample were under 250,000 clones; roughly 80% of them appeared once. The top ten constitute 3% to 4.5% of the sample.

The V and J segments used are TRBV5-1 and TRBJ2-2, with 8 bases aligning to TRBD1. The sequenced sample was PBMCs or T cells enriched from blood (not recorded which). The clonotype comes from a woman aged 40 to 50 who had been exposed to COVID-19. The CDR3 here reads CASSLDRGETGELFF. The sequenced DNA: TGCGCCAGCAGCTTGGACAGGGGGGAGACCGGGGAGCTGTTTTTT.